This TCR beta chain was recovered during a study of beta chain features in type 1 diabetes. V dropped 2 bases and J dropped 1 base, with 8 bases sitting between them. In germline, CDR1 is SEHNR, CDR2 FQNEAQ (reference sequence). CDR3 size: 14 residues. Findings and caveats of the study: In every one of the four CD4+ subsets, TCRB CDR3s were moderately but significantly shorter in Type 1 diabetes patients.

This clone has a handful of counts. What it binds is not known. The study reverse transcribed the entire isolated RNA, so it sequenced expressed TCRB transcripts. Average reads for naive, central memory and regulatory T cell samples were around 4 million. Profiling relied on immunoSEQ multiplex PCR, and the TCRdb table lists in-frame clones only, not all of them. The profile shows 500,000 to 650,000 clones, about an eighth of them singletons. The chain carries TRBV7-9 and TRBJ1-1; D possibly corresponds to TRBD1 (5 bases). This TCR came from a man in his thirties or forties with type 1 diabetes. The source material was naive CD4+ T cells from blood. Here the CDR3 DNA reads TGTGCCAGCAGCTTAAGACAGACGAACACTGAAGCTTTCTTT. This encodes CASSLRQTNTEAFF.